These T cell receptor beta chains were read from a single sample in a study of control samples from healthy donors and cancer patients. Sequencing used immunoSEQ multiplex PCR; TCRdb keeps in-frame clones, though not all of them. The sample consists of approximately 170,000 clones, just over 90% of them appearing once. The sequencing sample was made of blood. The origin of the receptors is a woman aged 55-69 years in good health. CDR3s include the opening cysteine and the closing phenylalanine or tryptophan. D genes are given only for firm matches. Only some rows state a clone size, as once, few, many or a class for expanded clones.

d_call	j_call	clone_size	v_call	cdr3_aa	cdr3_nt
.	TRBJ1-1	.	TRBV5-6	CASSLFLGRGNTEAFF	TGTGCCAGCAGCTTATTTTTGGGCAGAGGAAACACTGAAGCTTTCTTT
.	TRBJ2-1	.	TRBV4-3	CASSPDWSSYNEQFF	TGCGCCAGCAGCCCGGACTGGAGCTCCTACAATGAGCAGTTCTTC
.	TRBJ1-4	once	TRBV11-3	CASSLDLRGSSLATNEKLFF	TGTGCCAGCAGCTTAGATTTGAGAGGGAGCAGCCTAGCAACTAATGAAAAACTGTTTTTT
TRBD1	TRBJ1-6	.	TRBV7-2	CASSQDRGNSPLHF	TGTGCCAGCAGTCAAGACAGGGGCAATTCACCCCTCCACTTT
.	TRBJ2-1	once	TRBV5-1	CASSLGESSYNEQFF	TGCGCCAGCAGCTTGGGGGAGAGCTCCTACAATGAGCAGTTCTTC
.	TRBJ1-5	few	TRBV2	CASRDRNQPQHF	TGTGCCAGCAGGGACAGAAATCAGCCCCAGCATTTT
TRBD2	TRBJ2-1	.	TRBV7-2	CASSLASGGRNEQFF	TGTGCCAGCAGCTTAGCTAGCGGGGGTAGGAATGAGCAGTTCTTC
.	TRBJ1-6	.	TRBV6-2/TRBV6-3	CASSQTGRGTHF	TGTGCCAGCAGCCAGACAGGCCGCGGTACCCACTTT
.	TRBJ1-2	.	TRBV6-6	CASSLYGYTF	TGTGCCAGCAGTTTGTATGGCTACACCTTC
TRBD1	TRBJ1-2	once	TRBV4-3	CASSRRERTGTGYTF	TGCGCCAGCAGCCGAAGGGAAAGGACAGGGACTGGCTACACCTTC
.	TRBJ1-2	.	TRBV9	CASSVSRSYGYTF	TGTGCCAGCAGCGTAAGCCGGTCCTATGGCTACACCTTC
.	TRBJ1-3	.	TRBV6-2/TRBV6-3	CASSSIPVSDSGNTIYF	TGTGCCAGCAGTTCTATACCAGTTTCGGACTCTGGAAACACCATATATTTT
.	TRBJ2-3	few	TRBV5-1	CASSLNGNEGTDTQYF	TGCGCCAGCAGCTTGAATGGGAACGAGGGGACAGATACGCAGTATTTT
.	TRBJ2-5	.	TRBV10-3	CATHDLNQETQYF	TGTGCCACGCATGACTTGAACCAAGAGACCCAGTACTTC
TRBD1	TRBJ2-5	.	TRBV7-3	CASSFQIGTAETQYF	TGTGCCAGCAGCTTCCAAATCGGGACAGCAGAGACCCAGTACTTC
.	TRBJ2-1	.	TRBV5-1	CASSRRGQVNEQFF	TGCGCCAGCAGCAGGAGGGGGCAGGTAAATGAGCAGTTCTTC
.	TRBJ1-2	.	TRBV3-1/TRBV3-2	CASSQESGTLGYTF	TGTGCCAGCAGCCAAGAATCTGGGACTCTAGGCTACACCTTC
TRBD2	TRBJ2-7	.	TRBV7-2	CASSPGTAGGREQYF	TGTGCCAGCAGCCCAGGGACTGCGGGGGGTCGCGAGCAGTACTTC
TRBD1	TRBJ1-3	.	TRBV9	CASDRGDGNTIYF	TGTGCCAGCGACAGGGGGGATGGAAACACCATATATTTT